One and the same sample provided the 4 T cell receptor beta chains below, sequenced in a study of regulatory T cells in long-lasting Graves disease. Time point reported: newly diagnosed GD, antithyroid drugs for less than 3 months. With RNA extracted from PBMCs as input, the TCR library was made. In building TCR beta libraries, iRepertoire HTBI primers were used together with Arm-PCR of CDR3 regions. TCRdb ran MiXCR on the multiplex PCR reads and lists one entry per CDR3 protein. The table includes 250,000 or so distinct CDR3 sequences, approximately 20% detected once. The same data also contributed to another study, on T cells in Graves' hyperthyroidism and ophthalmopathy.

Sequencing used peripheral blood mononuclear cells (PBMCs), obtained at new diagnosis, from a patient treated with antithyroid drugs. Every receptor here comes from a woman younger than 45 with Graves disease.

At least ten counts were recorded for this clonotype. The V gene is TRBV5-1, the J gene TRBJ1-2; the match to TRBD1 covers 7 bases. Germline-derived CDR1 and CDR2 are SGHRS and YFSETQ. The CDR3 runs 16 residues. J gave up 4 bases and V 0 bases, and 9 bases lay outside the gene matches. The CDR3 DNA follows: TGCGCCAGCAGCTTGGGCCCCTTGACAGGGTTCTATGGCTACACCTTC. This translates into CASSLGPLTGFYGYTF. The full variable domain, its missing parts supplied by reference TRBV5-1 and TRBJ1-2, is KAGVTQTPRYLIKTRGQQVTLSCSPISGHRSVSWYQQTPGQGLQFLFEYFSETQRNKGNFPGRFSGRQFSNSRSEMNVSTLELGDSALYLCASSLGPLTGFYGYTFGSGTRLTVV.

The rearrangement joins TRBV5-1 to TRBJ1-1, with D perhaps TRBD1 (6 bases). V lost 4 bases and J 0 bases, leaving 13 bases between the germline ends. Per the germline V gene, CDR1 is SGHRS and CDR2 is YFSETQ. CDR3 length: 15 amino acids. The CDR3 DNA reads TGCGCCAGCAGCACGGGGACACCAATGAACACTGAAGCTTTCTTT. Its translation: CASSTGTPMNTEAFF.

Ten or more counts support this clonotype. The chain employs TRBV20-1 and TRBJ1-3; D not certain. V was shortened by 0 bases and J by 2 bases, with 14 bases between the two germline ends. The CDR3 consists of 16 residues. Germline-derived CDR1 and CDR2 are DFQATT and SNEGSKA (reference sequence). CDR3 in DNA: TGCAGTGCTAGAGATCGGGAGGGCAAGGCTGGAAACACCATATATTTT. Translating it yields CSARDREGKAGNTIYF.

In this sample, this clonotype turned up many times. In nucleotides, the CDR3 is TGTGCCAGCAGCTTAGGGGGCGGCAGTCGGGAGCAGTACTTC. Translated: CASSLGGGSREQYF. The rearrangement joins TRBV7-2 to TRBJ2-7, with D maybe TRBD1 (5 bases). The germline CDR1 and CDR2 sequences are SGHTA and FQGNSA. The CDR3 is made up of 14 amino acids. V was clipped by 1 base and J by 7 bases, with 14 bases between them. Filled out from reference TRBV7-2 and TRBJ2-7, the complete variable domain reads GAGVSQSPSNKVTEKGKDVELRCDPISGHTALYWYRQSLGQGLEFLIYFQGNSAPDKSGLPSDRFSAERTGGSVSTLTIQRTQQEDSAVYLCASSLGGGSREQYFGPGTRLTVT.